Listed below are T cell receptor beta chains from one sample, sequenced in a study of shared clonotypes between healthy human individuals. Sequencing was performed with immunoSEQ multiplex PCR; in TCRdb, only in-frame clones are kept and a portion is missing. The sample lists around 1.6 million clones; about 98% were seen once. What was sequenced was naive CD4+ T cells sorted from blood. The source of these receptors is a man aged 25 to 40 in good health. The CDR3 runs from the conserved cysteine through the conserved F or W. The D gene is left open where the match is weak.

v_call d_call cdr3_aa
TRBV27 TRBD2 CASSLLGGTSGRSQYF
TRBV30 - CAWSKNNEQFF
TRBV7-3 TRBD2 CASSLTSGTAYNEQFF
TRBV7-9 TRBD1 CASSIGQGVTQYF
TRBV5-1 - CASFVGHMGETQYF
TRBV12-5 - CASGFLTVGADGELFF
TRBV28 - CASSPLWQGMFDEQFF
TRBV19 TRBD2 CASSPQREASETQYF
TRBV2 - CASLSGTSNEQFF
TRBV6-1 TRBD1 CASTPGQGTYEQYF
TRBV11-2 - CASSLGGSTGELFF
TRBV4-1 - CASSQEIRRSYEQYF
TRBV7-7 TRBD2 CASSLVAGGLLGETQYF
TRBV18 - CASSRWGSETQYF
TRBV5-5 TRBD1 CASSRIGDRGLLGYGYTF
TRBV30 - CAWSPQDNQPQHF
TRBV9 - CASSVGVAYNEQFF
TRBV7-3 - CASSLEIRREAFF
TRBV6-6 - CASSMMTGLNQPQHF
TRBV6-1 TRBD1 CASSVDRGLKTQYF
TRBV7-2 TRBD1 CASSRDRGSYEQYF
TRBV7-9 - CASSFTGTGSEQYF
TRBV13 - CASSSTEHYEQYF
TRBV5-6 - CASSPSGGARSQPQHF